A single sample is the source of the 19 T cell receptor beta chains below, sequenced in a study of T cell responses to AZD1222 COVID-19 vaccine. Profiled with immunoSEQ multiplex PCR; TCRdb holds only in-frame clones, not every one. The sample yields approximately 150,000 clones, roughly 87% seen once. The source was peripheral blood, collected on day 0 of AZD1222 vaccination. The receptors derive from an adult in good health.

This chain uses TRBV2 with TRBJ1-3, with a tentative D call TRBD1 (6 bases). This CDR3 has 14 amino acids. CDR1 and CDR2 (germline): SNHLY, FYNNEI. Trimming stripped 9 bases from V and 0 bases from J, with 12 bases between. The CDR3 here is CARGGGSSGNTIYF. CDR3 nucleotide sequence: TGTGCCAGAGGGGGGGGCTCCTCTGGAAACACCATATATTTT.

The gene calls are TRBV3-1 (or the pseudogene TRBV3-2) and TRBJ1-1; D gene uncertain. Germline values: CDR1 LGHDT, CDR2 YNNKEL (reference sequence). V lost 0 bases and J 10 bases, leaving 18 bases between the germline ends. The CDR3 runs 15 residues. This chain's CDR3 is CASSQDTGLGVGAFF. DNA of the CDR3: TGTGCCAGCAGCCAAGATACGGGATTGGGAGTGGGAGCTTTCTTT.

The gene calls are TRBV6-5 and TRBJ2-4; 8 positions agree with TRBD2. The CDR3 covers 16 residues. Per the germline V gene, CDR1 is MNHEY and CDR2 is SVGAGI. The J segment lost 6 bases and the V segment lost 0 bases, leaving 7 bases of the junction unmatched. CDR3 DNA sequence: TGTGCCAGCAGTTACTCCCTCGGGAGGGGGGTAAACATTCAGTACTTC. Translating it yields CASSYSLGRGVNIQYF.

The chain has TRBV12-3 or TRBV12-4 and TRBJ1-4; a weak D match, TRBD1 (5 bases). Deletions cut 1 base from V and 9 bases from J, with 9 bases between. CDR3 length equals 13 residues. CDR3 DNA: TGTGCCAGCAGTTTAGGTTGGGGGAAAAAACTGTTTTTT. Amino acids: CASSLGWGKKLFF.

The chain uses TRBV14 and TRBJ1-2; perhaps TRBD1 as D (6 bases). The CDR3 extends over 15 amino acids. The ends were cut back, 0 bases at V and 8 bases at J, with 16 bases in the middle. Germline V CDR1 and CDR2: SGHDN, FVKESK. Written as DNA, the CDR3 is TGTGCCAGCAGCCAAGATCTGGGGGGCTCGAGAGGCTACACCTTC. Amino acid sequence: CASSQDLGGSRGYTF.

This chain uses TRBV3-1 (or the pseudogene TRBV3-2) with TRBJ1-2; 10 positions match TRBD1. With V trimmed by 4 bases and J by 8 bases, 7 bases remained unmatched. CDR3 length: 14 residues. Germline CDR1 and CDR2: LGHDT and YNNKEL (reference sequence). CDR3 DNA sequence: TGTGCCAGCAGCCGGGACAGGGGTTTGTCGGGCTACACCTTC. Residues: CASSRDRGLSGYTF.

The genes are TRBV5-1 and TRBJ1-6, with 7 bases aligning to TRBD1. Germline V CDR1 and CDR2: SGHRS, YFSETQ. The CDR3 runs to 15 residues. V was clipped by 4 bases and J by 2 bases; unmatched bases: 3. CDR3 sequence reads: CASSPTGAYNSPLHF. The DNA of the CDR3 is TGCGCCAGCAGCCCCACAGGGGCCTATAATTCACCCCTCCACTTT.

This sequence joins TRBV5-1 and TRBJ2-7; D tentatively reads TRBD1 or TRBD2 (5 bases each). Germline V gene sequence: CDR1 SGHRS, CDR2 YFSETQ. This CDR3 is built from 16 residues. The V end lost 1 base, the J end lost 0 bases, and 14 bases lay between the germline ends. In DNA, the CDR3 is TGCGCCAGCAGCTTGCCCGGGACGGTGAGCTCCTACGAGCAGTACTTC. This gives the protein CASSLPGTVSSYEQYF.

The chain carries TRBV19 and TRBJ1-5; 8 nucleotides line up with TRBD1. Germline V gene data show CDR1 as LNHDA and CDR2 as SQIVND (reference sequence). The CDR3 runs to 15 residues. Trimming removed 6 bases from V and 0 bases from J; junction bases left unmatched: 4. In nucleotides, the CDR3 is TGTGCCAGTAGCTACGACAGGGGTAGCAATCAGCCCCAGCATTTT. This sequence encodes CASSYDRGSNQPQHF. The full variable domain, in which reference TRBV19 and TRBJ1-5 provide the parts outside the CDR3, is DGGITQSPKYLFRKEGQNVTLSCEQNLNHDAMYWYRQDPGQGLRLIYYSQIVNDFQKGDIAEGYSVSREKKESFPLTVTSAQKNPTAFYLCASSYDRGSNQPQHFGDGTRLSIL.

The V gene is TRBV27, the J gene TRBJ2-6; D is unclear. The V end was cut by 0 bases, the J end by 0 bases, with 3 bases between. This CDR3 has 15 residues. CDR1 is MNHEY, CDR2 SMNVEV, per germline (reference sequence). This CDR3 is CASSLSLSGANVLTF. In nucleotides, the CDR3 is TGTGCCAGCAGTTTATCACTCTCTGGGGCCAACGTCCTGACTTTC.

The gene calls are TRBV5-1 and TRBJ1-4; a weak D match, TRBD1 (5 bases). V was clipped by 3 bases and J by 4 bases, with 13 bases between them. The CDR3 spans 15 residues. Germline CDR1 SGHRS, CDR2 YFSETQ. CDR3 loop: CASSSTGLGNEKLFF. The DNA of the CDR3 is TGCGCCAGCAGCTCTACAGGATTGGGTAATGAAAAACTGTTTTTT.

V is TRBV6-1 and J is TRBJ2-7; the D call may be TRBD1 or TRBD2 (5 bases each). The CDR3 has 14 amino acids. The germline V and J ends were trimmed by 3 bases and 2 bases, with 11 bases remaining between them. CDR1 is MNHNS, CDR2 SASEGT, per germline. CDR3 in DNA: TGTGCCAGCAGTGATAGAGGGGCCCCCTACGAGCAGTACTTC. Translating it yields CASSDRGAPYEQYF.

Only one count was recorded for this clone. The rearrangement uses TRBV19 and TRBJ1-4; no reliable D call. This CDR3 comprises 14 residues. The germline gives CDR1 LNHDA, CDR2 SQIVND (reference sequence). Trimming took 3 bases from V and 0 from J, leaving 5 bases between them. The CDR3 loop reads CASSMFSTNEKLFF. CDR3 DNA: TGTGCCAGTAGTATGTTTTCAACTAATGAAAAACTGTTTTTT. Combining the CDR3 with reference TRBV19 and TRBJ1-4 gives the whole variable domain DGGITQSPKYLFRKEGQNVTLSCEQNLNHDAMYWYRQDPGQGLRLIYYSQIVNDFQKGDIAEGYSVSREKKESFPLTVTSAQKNPTAFYLCASSMFSTNEKLFFGSGTQLSVL.

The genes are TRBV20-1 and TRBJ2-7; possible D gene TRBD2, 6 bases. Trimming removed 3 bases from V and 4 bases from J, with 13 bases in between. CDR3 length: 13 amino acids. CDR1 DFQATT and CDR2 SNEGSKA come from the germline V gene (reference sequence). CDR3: CSASWDSRYEQYF. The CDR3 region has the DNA TGCAGTGCTAGTTGGGACTCTCGATACGAGCAGTACTTC.

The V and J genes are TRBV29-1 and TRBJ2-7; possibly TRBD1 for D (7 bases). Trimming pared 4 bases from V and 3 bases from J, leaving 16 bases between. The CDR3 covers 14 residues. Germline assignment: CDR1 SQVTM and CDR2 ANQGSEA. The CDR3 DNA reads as TGCAGCGTTGGGGGGGACAGTGGGAACTACGAGCAGTACTTC. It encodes CSVGGDSGNYEQYF.

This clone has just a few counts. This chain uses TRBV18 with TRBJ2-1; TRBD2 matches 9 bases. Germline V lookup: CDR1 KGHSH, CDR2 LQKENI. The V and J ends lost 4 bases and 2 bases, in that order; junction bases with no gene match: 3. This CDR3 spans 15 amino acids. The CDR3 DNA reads TGTGCCAGCTCACGGCGGGAGGGCGCCTACAATGAGCAGTTCTTC. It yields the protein CASSRREGAYNEQFF.

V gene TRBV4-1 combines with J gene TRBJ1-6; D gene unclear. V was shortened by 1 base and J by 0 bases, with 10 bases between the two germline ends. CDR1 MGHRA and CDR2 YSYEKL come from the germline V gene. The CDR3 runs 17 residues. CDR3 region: CASSQVGLSSYNSPLHF. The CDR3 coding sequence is TGCGCCAGCAGCCAAGTCGGGTTAAGCTCCTATAATTCACCCCTCCACTTT.

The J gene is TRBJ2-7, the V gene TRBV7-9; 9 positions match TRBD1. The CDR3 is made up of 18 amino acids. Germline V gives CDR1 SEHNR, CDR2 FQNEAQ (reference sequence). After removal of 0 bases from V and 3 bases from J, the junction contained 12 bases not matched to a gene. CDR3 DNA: TGTGCCAGCAGCTTAGCGAGGTACGAGCAGGACAGGGGCTACGAGCAGTACTTC. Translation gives CASSLARYEQDRGYEQYF.

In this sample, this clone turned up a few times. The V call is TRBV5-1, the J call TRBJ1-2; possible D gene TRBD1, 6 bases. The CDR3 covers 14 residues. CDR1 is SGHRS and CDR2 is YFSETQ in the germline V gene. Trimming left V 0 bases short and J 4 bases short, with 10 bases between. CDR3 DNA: TGCGCCAGCAGCTTGGAGGGGGAGGGCTATGGCTACACCTTC. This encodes CASSLEGEGYGYTF.